This T cell receptor (beta chain) originates from a study of cytomegalovirus exposure and HLA in healthy donors. The study's findings and limits: Previously analyzed data showed that most TCR beta V segments were productive at a frequency of about 87% or about 30%. Donors belonging to an Asian-associated ancestry cluster reportedly showed fewer N-insertions in productive TCRs than the 666-donor mean, according to what a later analysis found. Common viral pathogens seemed, in a later analysis, to connect with several of the most significant clusters.

In the PCR, 60 Vbeta and 13 Jbeta primers were used. The data were produced by immunoSEQ multiplex PCR, yet TCRdb's version contains in-frame clones alone and is incomplete. The sample comprises roughly 180,000 clones, around 82% of which are singletons, and around 0.26% rests with the top ten. A word on this clone: Its antigen is not known.

Germline V CDR1 and CDR2: MRHNA, SNTAGT. J was trimmed by 8 bases and V by 0 bases; bases with no gene match: 11. The CDR3 totals 17 residues. Specimen: PBMCs. The chain couples TRBV6-4 to TRBJ2-1; 9 bases are a match to TRBD2. The receptor comes from a boy between 10 and 17 years old in good health and CMV-seronegative. CDR3 bases: TGTGCCAGCAGTGACTCCGGGTTGAGCGGGAGGTACCATGAGCAGTTCTTC. Its protein product is CASSDSGLSGRYHEQFF.